The T cell receptor beta chain under discussion was sequenced for a study of lymphopenia after photon versus proton radiotherapy. This CDR3 is 13 amino acids long. The V gene's germline CDR1 is LNHDA and CDR2 SQIVND (reference sequence). Trimming took 6 bases from V and 3 from J, leaving 9 bases between them. Data came from immunoSEQ multiplex PCR; TCRdb stores just in-frame clones and leaves some out. The sample has about 24,000 clones; 85% are singletons. This chain connects TRBV19 to TRBJ1-5; D gene unclear. The receptor comes from a man in his sixties with pancreatic cancer. The sequences come from peripheral blood, collected from a patient treated with photon-based radiotherapy. CDR3 sequence: CASSLRNNQPQHF. CDR3 DNA sequence: TGTGCCAGTAGCCTCAGAAACAATCAGCCCCAGCATTTT.